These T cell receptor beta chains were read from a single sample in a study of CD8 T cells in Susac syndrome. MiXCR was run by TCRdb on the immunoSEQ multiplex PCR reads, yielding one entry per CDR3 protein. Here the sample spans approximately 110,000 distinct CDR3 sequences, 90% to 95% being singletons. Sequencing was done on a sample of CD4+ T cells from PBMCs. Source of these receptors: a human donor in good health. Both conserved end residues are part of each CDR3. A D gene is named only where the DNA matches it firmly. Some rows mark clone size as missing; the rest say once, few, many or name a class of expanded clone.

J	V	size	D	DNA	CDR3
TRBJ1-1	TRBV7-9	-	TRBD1	TGTGCCAGCAGCTTAGCGACAAGGGGGCGCGACACTGAAGCTTTCTTT	CASSLATRGRDTEAFF
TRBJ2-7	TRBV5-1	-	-	TGCGCCAGCAGCTTGAGAGACGAGGACGAGCAGTACTTC	CASSLRDEDEQYF
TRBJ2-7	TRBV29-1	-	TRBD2	TGCAGCGTTGCTAGCGGAGACTACGAGCAGTACTTC	CSVASGDYEQYF
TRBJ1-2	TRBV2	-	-	TGTGCCAGCAGTGTCAGAGGGAACTATGGCTACACCTTC	CASSVRGNYGYTF
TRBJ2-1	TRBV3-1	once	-	TGTGCCAGCAGGATTTCAGGCAGGGGATATGGGGAGTTCTTC	CASRISGRGYGEFF
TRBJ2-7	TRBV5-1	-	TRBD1	TGCGCCAGCAGCCCAGGGACAGGGAACTACGAGCAGTACTTC	CASSPGTGNYEQYF
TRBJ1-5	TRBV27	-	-	TGTGCCAGCAGTTTATGGGGGACAATCAGTCCCCAGCATTTT	CASSLWGTISPQHF
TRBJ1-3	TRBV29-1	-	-	TGCAGCGTTCTTGGGGGAAACACCATATATTTT	CSVLGGNTIYF
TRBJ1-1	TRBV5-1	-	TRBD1	TGCGCCAGCAGCAGCGACAGGGTAGGCATTGTGAACACTGAAGCTTTCTTT	CASSSDRVGIVNTEAFF
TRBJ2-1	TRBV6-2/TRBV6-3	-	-	TGTGCCAGCGCTTTCGACAGTTACAATGAGCAGTTCTTC	CASAFDSYNEQFF
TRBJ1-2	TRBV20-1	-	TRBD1	TGCAGTGCTAGAGATGGTGGGACAGGGGAAACCTATGGCTACACCTTC	CSARDGGTGETYGYTF
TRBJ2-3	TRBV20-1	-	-	TGCAGTGCTAGTGTCCTCACAGATACGCAGTATTTT	CSASVLTDTQYF
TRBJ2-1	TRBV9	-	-	TGTGCCAGCAGCGTAGGAACGTTTGTTCACAATGAGCAGTTCTTC	CASSVGTFVHNEQFF
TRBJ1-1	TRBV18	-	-	TGTGCCAGCTCCGTACAGAACGGGAACACTGAAGCTTTCTTT	CASSVQNGNTEAFF
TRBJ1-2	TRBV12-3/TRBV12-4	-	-	TGTGCCAGCAGTTTAGGACAGTCAGATGGCTACACCTTC	CASSLGQSDGYTF
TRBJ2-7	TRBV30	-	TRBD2	TGTGCCTGGAGGAATTGGCGGGAGGTCGGCGAGCAGTACTTC	CAWRNWREVGEQYF
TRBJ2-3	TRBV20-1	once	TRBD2	TGCAGTGCTGAGCAGGTAGCGGGAGATCAAGATACGCAGTATTTT	CSAEQVAGDQDTQYF
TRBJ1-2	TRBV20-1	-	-	TGCAGTGCTAGAGATCGCGGAGTCGCCTATGGCTACACCTTC	CSARDRGVAYGYTF
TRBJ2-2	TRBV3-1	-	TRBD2	TGTGCCAGCAGCCAAGGGATGGGACTAGCGGACACCGGGGAGCTGTTTTTT	CASSQGMGLADTGELFF